This T cell receptor beta chain is from a study of shared clonotypes between healthy human individuals. Study-wide background: CD8 memory received one plate per donor, CD8 naive two, CD4 memory three and CD4 naive three. Study-wide points: Relative to clonotypes present in all four donors, those not shared had lower generation probabilities.

Germline loops: CDR1 KGHSH, CDR2 LQKENI. Germline trimming cut 4 bases from V and 6 bases from J; bases unmatched to any gene: 7. The length of the CDR3 is 15 residues. Healthy HIV-negative adults without recent acute infections or vaccinations served as donors. Authors' methods: From ImmunoSEQ came sequences covering only the junction and carrying no quality scores, so filtering differed. TCRdb's copy holds only in-frame clones and misses some; the assay was immunoSEQ multiplex PCR. Clonal size and the V and J genes are those of that table, whereas D and trimming came from the DNA. The sample lists about 1.5 million clones, around 97% occurring once. This clone was counted once. What it recognizes is unknown.

Sequenced: naive CD4+ T cells sorted from blood. Subset specified: CD45RA+ positively selected. This receptor was obtained from a man aged 25-40 years in good health. This chain connects TRBV18 to TRBJ1-5; 9 nucleotides match TRBD1. The CDR3: CASSLPGTGTQPQHF. In DNA, the CDR3 is TGTGCCAGCTCACTCCCGGGGACAGGGACTCAGCCCCAGCATTTT. Full variable domain (outside the CDR3, taken from reference TRBV18 and TRBJ1-5): NAGVMQNPRHLVRRRGQEARLRCSPMKGHSHVYWYRQLPEEGLKFMVYLQKENIIDESGMPKERFSAEFPKEGPSILRIQQVVRGDSAAYFCASSLPGTGTQPQHFGDGTRLSIL.